This T cell receptor beta chain was recovered during a study of CD8+CD57+ T cells in acquired aplastic anemia. At the level of the study: Across the sorted CD4+ and CD8+ cells, DNA amounts averaged approximately 3.1 ug. Study observations and caveats: Patients had around 30 CD8+ CDR3 sequences in common with controls (the shared set).

The length of the CDR3 is 15 residues. V dropped 4 bases and J dropped 4 bases, with 17 bases sitting between them. Germline V CDR1 and CDR2: MNHNS, SASEGT. This clonotype was observed at least ten times. Antigen unknown. It was patients with CD8+CD57+ cell expansion by flow cytometry who were chosen for sequencing. Every patient was diagnosed with severe acquired aplastic anemia. There was no therapy given to any patient before the blood sampling took place. Genomic DNA, the template, was used for profiling of the TCR beta VDJ and CDR3. TCRdb fed the reads into MiXCR, producing one record per CDR3 protein. Among just over 40,000 distinct CDR3 sequences, less than 65% were seen once, and the ten largest hold roughly 65%.

The sample was sorted CD4+, CD8+, or CD8+CD57+ T cells (not recorded which) from PBMCs. The receptor was isolated from a human donor with aplastic anemia. The chain recombines TRBV6-1 with TRBJ2-7; D is perhaps TRBD2 (6 bases). The CDR3: CASSVIGRGTYEQYF. In DNA form, the CDR3 reads TGTGCCAGCAGTGTTATTGGACGGGGGACTTACGAGCAGTACTTC.